This TCR beta chain was documented in a study of human T cells and chemical hapten exposure. Study-level background: Small volume differences among pooled libraries mainly caused per-sample TCR yield variation. Findings and caveats of the study: TCRs whose frequency exceeded 1 in 1000 remained the same following DPC sensitization. As the donors had alopecia, their immune response may differ from healthy people's.

This CDR3 has 13 residues. Germline assignment: CDR1 SGHTA and CDR2 FQGNSA. V was pared by 2 bases and J by 4 bases, with 7 bases between. Turning to this clonotype: Its antigen is undetermined.

As to time point: patch test 2, 6 weeks after DPC sensitization. Treatment of the sample: therapeutic diphenylcyclopropenone sensitization with weekly scalp DPC. Authors' data handling: Per-sample TCR counts ranged from roughly 20,000 to 700,000, median 95,638. TCRdb redid the calling of the RACE reads with MiXCR, one entry per CDR3 protein. In this record, the V and J calls reflect TCRdb's handling and not the investigators' own analysis. The repertoire holds some 96,000 distinct CDR3 sequences, 7.5% to 10% seen once, with just over 2% in the top ten. This receptor was taken from a woman aged 40-49 years with alopecia areata. Some clones in this sample may be carry-over from other donors' samples. The chain couples TRBV7-2 to TRBJ2-3; no definite D call. This specimen was whole blood, taken in connection with sensitization to the hapten diphenylcyclopropenone (DPC). In DNA, the CDR3 is TGTGCCAGCAGCTTACGTCGCTCAGATACGCAGTATTTT. This codes for CASSLRRSDTQYF.